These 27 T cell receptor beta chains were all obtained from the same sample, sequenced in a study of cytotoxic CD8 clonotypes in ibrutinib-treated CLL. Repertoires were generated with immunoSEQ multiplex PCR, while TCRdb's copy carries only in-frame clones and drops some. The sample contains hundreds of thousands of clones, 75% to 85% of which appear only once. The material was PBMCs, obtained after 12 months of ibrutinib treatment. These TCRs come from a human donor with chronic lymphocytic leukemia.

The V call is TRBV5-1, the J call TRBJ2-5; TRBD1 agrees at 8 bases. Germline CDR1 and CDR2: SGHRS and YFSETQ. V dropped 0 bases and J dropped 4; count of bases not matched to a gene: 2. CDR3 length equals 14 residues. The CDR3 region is CASSLGQGAETQYF. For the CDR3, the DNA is TGCGCCAGCAGCTTGGGGCAGGGGGCAGAGACCCAGTACTTC. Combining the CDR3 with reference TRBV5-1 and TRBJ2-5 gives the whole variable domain KAGVTQTPRYLIKTRGQQVTLSCSPISGHRSVSWYQQTPGQGLQFLFEYFSETQRNKGNFPGRFSGRQFSNSRSEMNVSTLELGDSALYLCASSLGQGAETQYFGPGTRLLVL.

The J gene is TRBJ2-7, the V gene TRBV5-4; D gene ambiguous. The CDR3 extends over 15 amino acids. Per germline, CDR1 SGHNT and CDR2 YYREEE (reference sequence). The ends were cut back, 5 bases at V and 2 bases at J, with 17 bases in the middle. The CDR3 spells CASRETPQRPYEQYF. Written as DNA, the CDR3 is TGTGCCAGCAGGGAGACTCCACAGAGGCCCTACGAGCAGTACTTC.

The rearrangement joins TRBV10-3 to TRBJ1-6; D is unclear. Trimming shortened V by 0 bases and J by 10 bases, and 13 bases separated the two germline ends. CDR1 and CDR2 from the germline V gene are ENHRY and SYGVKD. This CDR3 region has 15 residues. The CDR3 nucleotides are TGTGCCATCAGTGAGTCCAACACAGCAAGGTCACCCCTCCACTTT. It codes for CAISESNTARSPLHF.

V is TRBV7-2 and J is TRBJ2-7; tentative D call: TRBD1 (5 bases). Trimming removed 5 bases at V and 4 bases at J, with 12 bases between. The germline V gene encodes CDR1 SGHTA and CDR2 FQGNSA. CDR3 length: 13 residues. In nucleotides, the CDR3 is TGTGCCAGCAGCCCGGCAGGGTGGTACGAGCAGTACTTC. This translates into CASSPAGWYEQYF. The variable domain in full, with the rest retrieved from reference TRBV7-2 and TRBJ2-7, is GAGVSQSPSNKVTEKGKDVELRCDPISGHTALYWYRQSLGQGLEFLIYFQGNSAPDKSGLPSDRFSAERTGGSVSTLTIQRTQQEDSAVYLCASSPAGWYEQYFGPGTRLTVT.

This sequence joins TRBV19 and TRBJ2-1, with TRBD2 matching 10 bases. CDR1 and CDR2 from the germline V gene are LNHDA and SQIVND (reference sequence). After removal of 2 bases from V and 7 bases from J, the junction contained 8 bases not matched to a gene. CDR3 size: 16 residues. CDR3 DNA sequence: TGTGCCAGTAGTATAATGTCTAGCGGGAGCCATAATGAGCAGTTCTTC. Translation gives CASSIMSSGSHNEQFF.

The CDR3 loop is CASSPDGGQGYEQYF. In DNA form, the CDR3 reads TGTGCCAGCTCACCGGACGGGGGACAGGGCTACGAGCAGTACTTC. This sequence joins TRBV18 and TRBJ2-7, with 9 bases fitting TRBD1. This CDR3 is built from 15 residues. Trimming removed 3 bases from V and 3 bases from J; junction bases left unmatched: 6. CDR1 is KGHSH, CDR2 LQKENI, per germline.

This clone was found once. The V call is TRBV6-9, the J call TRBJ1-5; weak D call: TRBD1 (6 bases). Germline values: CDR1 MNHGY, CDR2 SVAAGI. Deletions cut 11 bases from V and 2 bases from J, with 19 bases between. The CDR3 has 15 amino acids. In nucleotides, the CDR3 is TGTGCCCGAGGGGGGGAGCCCTTTGGCAATCAGCCCCAGCATTTT. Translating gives CARGGEPFGNQPQHF.

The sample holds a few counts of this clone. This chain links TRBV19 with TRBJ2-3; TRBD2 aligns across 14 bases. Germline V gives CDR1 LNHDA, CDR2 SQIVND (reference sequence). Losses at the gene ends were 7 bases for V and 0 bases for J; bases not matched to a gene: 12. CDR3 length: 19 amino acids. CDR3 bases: TGTGCCAGTAAGAGGAGGGGACTAGCGGGGGCTGGTAGCACAGATACGCAGTATTTT. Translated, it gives CASKRRGLAGAGSTDTQYF.

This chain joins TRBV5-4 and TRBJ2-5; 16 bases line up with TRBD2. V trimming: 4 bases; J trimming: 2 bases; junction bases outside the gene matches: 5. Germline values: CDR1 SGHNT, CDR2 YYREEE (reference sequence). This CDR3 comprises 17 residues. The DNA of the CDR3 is TGTGCCAGCAGCCCCCCGGGACTAGCGGGGGGGCAAGAGACCCAGTACTTC. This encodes CASSPPGLAGGQETQYF.

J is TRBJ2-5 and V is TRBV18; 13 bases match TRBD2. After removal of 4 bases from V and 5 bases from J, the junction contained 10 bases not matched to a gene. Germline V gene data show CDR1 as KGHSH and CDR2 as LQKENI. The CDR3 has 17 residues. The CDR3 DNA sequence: TGTGCCAGCTCACTTGGGACTAGCGGGGCTACGAGGGAGACCCAGTACTTC. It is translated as CASSLGTSGATRETQYF.

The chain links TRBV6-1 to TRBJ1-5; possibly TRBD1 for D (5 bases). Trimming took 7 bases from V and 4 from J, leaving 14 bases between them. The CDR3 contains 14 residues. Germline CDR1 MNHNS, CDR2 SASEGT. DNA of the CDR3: TGTGCCAGCATACCAGCCCAGGGAAATCAGCCCCAGCATTTT. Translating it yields CASIPAQGNQPQHF.

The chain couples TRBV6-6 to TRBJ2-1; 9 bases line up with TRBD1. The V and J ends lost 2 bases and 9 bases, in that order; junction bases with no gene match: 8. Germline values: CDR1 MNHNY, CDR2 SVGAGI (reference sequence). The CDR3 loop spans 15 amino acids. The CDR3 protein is CASSYATGGIGEQFF. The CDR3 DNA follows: TGTGCCAGCAGTTACGCGACAGGGGGGATTGGTGAGCAGTTCTTC.

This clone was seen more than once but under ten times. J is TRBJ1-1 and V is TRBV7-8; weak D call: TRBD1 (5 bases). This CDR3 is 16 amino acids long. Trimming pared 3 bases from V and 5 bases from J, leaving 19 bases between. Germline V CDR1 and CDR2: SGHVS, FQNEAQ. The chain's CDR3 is CASSLYSDTTLTEAFF. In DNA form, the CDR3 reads TGTGCCAGCAGCTTGTACTCGGACACCACTTTGACTGAAGCTTTCTTT.

The CDR3 is CSVPGTETYGYTF. Written as DNA, the CDR3 is TGCAGCGTGCCCGGGACAGAGACCTATGGCTACACCTTC. The chain joins TRBV29-1 to TRBJ1-2; 7 bases match TRBD1. The CDR3 covers 13 residues. Trimming took 6 bases from V and 4 from J; bases not matched to a gene: 8. Germline V lookup: CDR1 SQVTM, CDR2 ANQGSEA.

As DNA, the CDR3 is TGCGCCAGCAGCTTGGATGGGACAATCTACGAGCAGTACTTC. Its protein product is CASSLDGTIYEQYF. This sequence joins TRBV5-1 and TRBJ2-7; maybe TRBD1 (6 bases). This CDR3 is built from 14 residues. Trimming took 0 bases from V and 3 from J, leaving 10 bases between them. Germline CDR1 and CDR2: SGHRS and YFSETQ.

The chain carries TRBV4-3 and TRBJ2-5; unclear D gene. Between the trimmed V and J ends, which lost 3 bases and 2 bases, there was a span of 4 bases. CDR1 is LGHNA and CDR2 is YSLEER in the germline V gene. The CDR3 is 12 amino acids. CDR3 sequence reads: CASSHRQETQYF. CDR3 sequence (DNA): TGCGCCAGCAGCCACAGACAAGAGACCCAGTACTTC.

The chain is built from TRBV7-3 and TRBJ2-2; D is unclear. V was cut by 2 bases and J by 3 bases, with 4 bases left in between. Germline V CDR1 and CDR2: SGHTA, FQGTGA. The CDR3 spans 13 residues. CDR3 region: CASSLVHTGELFF. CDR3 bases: TGTGCCAGCAGCTTAGTACACACCGGGGAGCTGTTTTTT.

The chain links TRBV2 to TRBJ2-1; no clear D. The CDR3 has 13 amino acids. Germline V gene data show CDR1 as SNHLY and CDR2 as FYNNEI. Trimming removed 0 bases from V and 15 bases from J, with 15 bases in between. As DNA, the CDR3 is TGTGCCAGCAGTGAAGCGGAACGGACCTGGCGGTTCTTC. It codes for CASSEAERTWRFF.

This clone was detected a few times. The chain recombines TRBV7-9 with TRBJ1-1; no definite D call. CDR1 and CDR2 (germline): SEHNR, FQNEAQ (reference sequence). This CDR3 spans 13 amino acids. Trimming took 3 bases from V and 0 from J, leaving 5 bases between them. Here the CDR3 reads CASSFSLNTEAFF. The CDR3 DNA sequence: TGTGCCAGCAGCTTTTCACTGAACACTGAAGCTTTCTTT.

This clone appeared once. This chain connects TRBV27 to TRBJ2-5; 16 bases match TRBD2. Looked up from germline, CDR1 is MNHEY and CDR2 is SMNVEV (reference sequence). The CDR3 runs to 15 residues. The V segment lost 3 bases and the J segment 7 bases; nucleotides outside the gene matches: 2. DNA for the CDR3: TGTGCCAGCAGTTTGGGGACTAGCGGGAGGGTGACCCAGTACTTC. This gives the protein CASSLGTSGRVTQYF.

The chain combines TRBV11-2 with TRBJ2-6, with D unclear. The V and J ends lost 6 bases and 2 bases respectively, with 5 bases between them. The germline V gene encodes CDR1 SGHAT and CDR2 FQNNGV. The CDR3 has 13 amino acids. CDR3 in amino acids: CASSSPGANVLTF. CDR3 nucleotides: TGTGCCAGCAGTTCTCCTGGGGCCAACGTCCTGACTTTC.

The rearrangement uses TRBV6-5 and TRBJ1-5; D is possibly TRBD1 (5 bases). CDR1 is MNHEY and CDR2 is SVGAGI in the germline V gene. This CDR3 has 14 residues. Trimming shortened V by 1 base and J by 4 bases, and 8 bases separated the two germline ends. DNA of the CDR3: TGTGCCAGCAGTTACTTTCAGGGAAATCAGCCCCAGCATTTT. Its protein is CASSYFQGNQPQHF.

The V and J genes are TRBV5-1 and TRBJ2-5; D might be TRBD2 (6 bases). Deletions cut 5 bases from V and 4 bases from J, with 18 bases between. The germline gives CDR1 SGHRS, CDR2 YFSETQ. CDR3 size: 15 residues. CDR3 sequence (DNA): TGCGCCAGCAGGGACGAGGGCGCGGGGTCAGAGACCCAGTACTTC. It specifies CASRDEGAGSETQYF.

The CDR3 DNA reads TGTGCCAGCAGTTACAAGGTGGTACAGGGGACTGAGGCTGAAGCTTTCTTT. Translated: CASSYKVVQGTEAEAFF. The chain uses TRBV6-8 and TRBJ1-1; TRBD1 aligns across 7 bases. The CDR3 spans 17 residues. After removal of 2 bases from V and 6 bases from J, the junction contained 15 bases not matched to a gene. Germline V gene data show CDR1 as MNHGY and CDR2 as SAAAGT.

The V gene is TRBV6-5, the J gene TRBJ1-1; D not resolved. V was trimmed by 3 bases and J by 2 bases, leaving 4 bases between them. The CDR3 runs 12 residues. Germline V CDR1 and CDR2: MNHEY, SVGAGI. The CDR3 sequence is CASSYDNTEAFF. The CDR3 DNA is TGTGCCAGCAGTTATGACAACACTGAAGCTTTCTTT.

In DNA form, the CDR3 reads TGTGCCAGCAGCTATCAGGGAAGCAATCAGCCCCAGCATTTT. Protein: CASSYQGSNQPQHF. The genes are TRBV7-9 and TRBJ1-5; maybe TRBD1 (5 bases). Germline CDR1 reads SEHNR; CDR2 reads FQNEAQ (reference sequence). This CDR3 region has 14 residues. V gave up 4 bases and J gave up 1 base, with 8 bases separating them.

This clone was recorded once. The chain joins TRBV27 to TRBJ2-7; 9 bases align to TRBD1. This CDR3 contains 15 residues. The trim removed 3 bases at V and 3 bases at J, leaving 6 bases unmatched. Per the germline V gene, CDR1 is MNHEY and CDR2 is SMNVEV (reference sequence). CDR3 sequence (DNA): TGTGCCAGCAGTTTGGGACCGACAGGGGGCTACGAGCAGTACTTC. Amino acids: CASSLGPTGGYEQYF.